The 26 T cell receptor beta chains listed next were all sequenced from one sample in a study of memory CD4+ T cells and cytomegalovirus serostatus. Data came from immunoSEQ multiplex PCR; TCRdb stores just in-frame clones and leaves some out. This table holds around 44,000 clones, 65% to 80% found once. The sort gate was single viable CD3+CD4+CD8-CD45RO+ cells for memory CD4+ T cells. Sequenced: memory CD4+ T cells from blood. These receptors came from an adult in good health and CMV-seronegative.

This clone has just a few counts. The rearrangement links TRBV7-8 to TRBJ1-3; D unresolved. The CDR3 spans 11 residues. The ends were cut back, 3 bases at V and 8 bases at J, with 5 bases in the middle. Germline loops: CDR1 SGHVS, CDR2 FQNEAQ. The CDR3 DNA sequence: TGTGCCAGCAGCTTCTCGGACACCATATATTTT. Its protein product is CASSFSDTIYF.

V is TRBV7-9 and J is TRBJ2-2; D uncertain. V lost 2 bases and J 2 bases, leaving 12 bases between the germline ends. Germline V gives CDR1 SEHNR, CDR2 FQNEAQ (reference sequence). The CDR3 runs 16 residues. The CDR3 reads CASSLLTVQNTGELFF. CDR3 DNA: TGTGCCAGCAGCTTATTAACCGTCCAAAACACCGGGGAGCTGTTTTTT. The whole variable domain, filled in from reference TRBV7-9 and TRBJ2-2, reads DTGVSQNPRHKITKRGQNVTFRCDPISEHNRLYWYRQTLGQGPEFLTYFQNEAQLEKSRLLSDRFSAERPKGSFSTLEIQRTEQGDSAMYLCASSLLTVQNTGELFFGEGSRLTVL.

CDR3 coding DNA: TGTGCCAGCAGTTACTCGCAGGAGGCGGCCCAGTACTTC. This gives the protein CASSYSQEAAQYF. The genes are TRBV6-5 and TRBJ2-5; D might be TRBD2 (5 bases). Trimming pared 0 bases from V and 9 bases from J, leaving 11 bases between. This CDR3 has 13 residues. Germline values: CDR1 MNHEY, CDR2 SVGAGI.

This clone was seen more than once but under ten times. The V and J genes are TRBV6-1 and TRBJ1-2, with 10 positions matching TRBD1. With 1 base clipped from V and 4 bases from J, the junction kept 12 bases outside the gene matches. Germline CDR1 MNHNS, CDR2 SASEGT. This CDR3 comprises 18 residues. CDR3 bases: TGTGCCAGCAGTGAAGGTCGACAGGGGGCTTCTAGGTCCTATGGCTACACCTTC. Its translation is CASSEGRQGASRSYGYTF.

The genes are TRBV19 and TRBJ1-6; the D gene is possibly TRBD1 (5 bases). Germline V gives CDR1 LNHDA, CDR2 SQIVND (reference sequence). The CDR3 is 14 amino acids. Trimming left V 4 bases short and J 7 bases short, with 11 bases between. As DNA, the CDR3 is TGTGCCAGTAGTAGTGGCAGGGAAAATTCACCCCTCCACTTT. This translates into CASSSGRENSPLHF.

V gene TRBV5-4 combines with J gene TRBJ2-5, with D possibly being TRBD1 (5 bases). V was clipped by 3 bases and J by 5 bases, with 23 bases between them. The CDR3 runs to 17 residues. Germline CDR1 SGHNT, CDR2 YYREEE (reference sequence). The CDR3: CASSSDLLGGAWETQYF. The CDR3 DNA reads TGTGCCAGCAGCTCCGATCTCTTAGGTGGGGCCTGGGAGACCCAGTACTTC.

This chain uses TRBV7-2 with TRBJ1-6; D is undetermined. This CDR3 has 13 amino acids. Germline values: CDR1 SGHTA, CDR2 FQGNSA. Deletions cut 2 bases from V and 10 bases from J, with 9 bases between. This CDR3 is CASSLMRGSPLHF. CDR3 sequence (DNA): TGTGCCAGCAGCTTAATGCGAGGCTCACCCCTCCACTTT.

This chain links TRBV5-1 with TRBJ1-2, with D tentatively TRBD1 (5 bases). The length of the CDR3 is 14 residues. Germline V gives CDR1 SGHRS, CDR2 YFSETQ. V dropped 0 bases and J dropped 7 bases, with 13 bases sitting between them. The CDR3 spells CASSLAEGSSGYTF. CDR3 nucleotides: TGCGCCAGCAGCTTGGCCGAGGGGAGTAGTGGCTACACCTTC.

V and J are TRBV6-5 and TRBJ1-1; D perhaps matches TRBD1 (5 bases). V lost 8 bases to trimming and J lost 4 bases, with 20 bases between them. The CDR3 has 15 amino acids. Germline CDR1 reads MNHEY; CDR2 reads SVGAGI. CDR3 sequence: CASRQTYELGTEAFF. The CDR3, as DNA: TGTGCCAGCCGACAGACATATGAGTTGGGCACTGAAGCTTTCTTT.

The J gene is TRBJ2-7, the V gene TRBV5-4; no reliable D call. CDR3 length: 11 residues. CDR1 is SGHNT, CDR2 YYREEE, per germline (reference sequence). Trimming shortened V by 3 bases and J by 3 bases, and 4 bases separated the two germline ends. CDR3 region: CASSSNYEQYF. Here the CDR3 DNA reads TGTGCCAGCAGCTCAAACTACGAGCAGTACTTC.

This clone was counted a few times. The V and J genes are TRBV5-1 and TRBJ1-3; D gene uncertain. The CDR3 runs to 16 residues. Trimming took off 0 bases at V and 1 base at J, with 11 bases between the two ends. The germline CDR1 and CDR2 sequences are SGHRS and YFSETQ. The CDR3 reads CASSLDGLGSGNTIYF. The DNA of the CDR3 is TGCGCCAGCAGCTTGGACGGGCTAGGGTCTGGAAACACCATATATTTT. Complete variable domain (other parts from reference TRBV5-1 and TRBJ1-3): KAGVTQTPRYLIKTRGQQVTLSCSPISGHRSVSWYQQTPGQGLQFLFEYFSETQRNKGNFPGRFSGRQFSNSRSEMNVSTLELGDSALYLCASSLDGLGSGNTIYFGEGSWLTVV.

DNA of the CDR3: TGTGCCAGCAATAAGGGCGCTTGGAACATTCAGTACTTC. Translation: CASNKGAWNIQYF. This rearrangement joins TRBV5-6 to TRBJ2-4; no firm D call. The CDR3 runs 13 residues. Per germline, CDR1 SGHDT and CDR2 YYEEEE. Trimming shortened V by 6 bases and J by 7 bases, and 14 bases separated the two germline ends.

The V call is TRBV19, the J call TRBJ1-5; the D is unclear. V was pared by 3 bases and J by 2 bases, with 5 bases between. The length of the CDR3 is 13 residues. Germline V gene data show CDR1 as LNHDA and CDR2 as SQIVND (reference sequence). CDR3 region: CASSMDRNQPQHF. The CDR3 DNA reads TGTGCCAGTAGTATGGACCGCAATCAGCCCCAGCATTTT.

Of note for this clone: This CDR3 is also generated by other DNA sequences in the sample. The chain's CDR3 is CASSQSSGGAATNEKLFF. As DNA, the CDR3 is TGCGCCAGCAGCCAATCATCGGGAGGTGCTGCAACTAATGAAAAACTGTTTTTT. This chain uses TRBV4-1 with TRBJ1-4, with D uncertain. Germline V gene data show CDR1 as MGHRA and CDR2 as YSYEKL. Trimming took 2 bases from V and 0 from J, leaving 16 bases between them. The CDR3 has 18 amino acids.

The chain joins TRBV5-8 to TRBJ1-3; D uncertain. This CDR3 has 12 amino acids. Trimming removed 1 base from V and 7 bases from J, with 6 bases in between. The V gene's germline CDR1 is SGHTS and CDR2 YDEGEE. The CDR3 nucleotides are TGTGCCAGCAGCTTGTCCTACAACACCATATATTTT. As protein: CASSLSYNTIYF.

Here the CDR3 DNA reads TGTGCCAGCAGCTTGCGGGCCAGGGGGCACCTATACGAGCAGTACTTC. Translated, it gives CASSLRARGHLYEQYF. The rearrangement uses TRBV5-6 and TRBJ2-7; TRBD1 matches 8 bases. V was clipped by 1 base and J by 4 bases; unmatched bases: 10. CDR1 is SGHDT, CDR2 YYEEEE, per germline. CDR3 length: 16 amino acids. Combining the CDR3 with reference TRBV5-6 and TRBJ2-7 gives the whole variable domain DAGVTQSPTHLIKTRGQQVTLRCSPKSGHDTVSWYQQALGQGPQFIFQYYEEEERQRGNFPDRFSGHQFPNYSSELNVNALLLGDSALYLCASSLRARGHLYEQYFGPGTRLTVT.

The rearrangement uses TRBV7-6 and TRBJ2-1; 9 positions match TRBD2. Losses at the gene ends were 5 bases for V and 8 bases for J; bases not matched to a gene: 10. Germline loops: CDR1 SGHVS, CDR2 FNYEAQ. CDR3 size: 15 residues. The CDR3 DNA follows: TGTGCCAGCAGCCTGGGACTAGCTTTCAGCGATGAGCAGTTCTTC. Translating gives CASSLGLAFSDEQFF.

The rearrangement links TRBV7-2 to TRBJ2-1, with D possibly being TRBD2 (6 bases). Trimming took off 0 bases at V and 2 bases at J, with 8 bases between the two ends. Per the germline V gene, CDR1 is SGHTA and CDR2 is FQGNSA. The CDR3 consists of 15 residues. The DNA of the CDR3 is TGTGCCAGCAGCTTAGCGGGGGGTACCTACAATGAGCAGTTCTTC. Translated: CASSLAGGTYNEQFF.

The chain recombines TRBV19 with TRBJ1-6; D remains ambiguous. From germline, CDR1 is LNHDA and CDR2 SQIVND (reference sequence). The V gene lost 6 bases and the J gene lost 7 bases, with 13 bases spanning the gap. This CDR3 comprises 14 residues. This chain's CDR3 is CASSPTPVNSPLHF. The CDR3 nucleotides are TGTGCCAGTAGCCCTACACCGGTCAATTCACCCCTCCACTTT.

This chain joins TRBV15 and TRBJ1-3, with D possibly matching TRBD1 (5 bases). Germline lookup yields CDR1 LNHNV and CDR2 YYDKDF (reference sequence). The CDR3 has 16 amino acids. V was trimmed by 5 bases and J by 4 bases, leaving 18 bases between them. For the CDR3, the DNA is TGTGCCACCAGCTTCGGATCGGGACGGAGGGGAAACACCATATATTTT. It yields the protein CATSFGSGRRGNTIYF.

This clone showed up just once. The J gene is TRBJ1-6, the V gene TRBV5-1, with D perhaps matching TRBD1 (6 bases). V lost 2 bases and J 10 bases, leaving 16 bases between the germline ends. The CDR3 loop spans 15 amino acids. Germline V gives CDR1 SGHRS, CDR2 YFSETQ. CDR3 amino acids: CASSFSGALGSPLHF. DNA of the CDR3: TGCGCCAGCAGCTTCTCGGGGGCCCTAGGATCACCCCTCCACTTT.

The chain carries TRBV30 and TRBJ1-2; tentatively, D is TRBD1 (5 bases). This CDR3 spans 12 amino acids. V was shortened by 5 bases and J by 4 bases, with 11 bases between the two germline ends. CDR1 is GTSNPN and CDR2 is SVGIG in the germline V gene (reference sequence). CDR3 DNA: TGTGCCTGGGCGGGGCAGTTCTATGGCTACACCTTC. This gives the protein CAWAGQFYGYTF.

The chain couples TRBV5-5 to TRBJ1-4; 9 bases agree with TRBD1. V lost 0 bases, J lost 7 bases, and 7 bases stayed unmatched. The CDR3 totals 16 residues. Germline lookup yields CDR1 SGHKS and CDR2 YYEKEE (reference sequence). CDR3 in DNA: TGTGCCAGCAGCTTGGGACAGGGGGGAGTAGGTGAAAAACTGTTTTTT. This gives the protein CASSLGQGGVGEKLFF.

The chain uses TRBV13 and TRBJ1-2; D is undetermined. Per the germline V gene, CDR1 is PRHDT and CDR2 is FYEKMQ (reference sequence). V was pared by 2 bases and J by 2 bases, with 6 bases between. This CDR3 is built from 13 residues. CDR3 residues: CASSLYANYGYTF. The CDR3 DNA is TGTGCCAGCAGCTTATATGCGAACTATGGCTACACCTTC.

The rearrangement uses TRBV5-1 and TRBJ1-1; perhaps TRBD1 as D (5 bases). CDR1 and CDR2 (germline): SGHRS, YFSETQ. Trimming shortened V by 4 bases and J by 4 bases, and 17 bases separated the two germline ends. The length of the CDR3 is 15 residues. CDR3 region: CASSLPGGDGTEAFF. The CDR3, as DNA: TGCGCCAGCAGCCTCCCGGGAGGGGATGGCACTGAAGCTTTCTTT.

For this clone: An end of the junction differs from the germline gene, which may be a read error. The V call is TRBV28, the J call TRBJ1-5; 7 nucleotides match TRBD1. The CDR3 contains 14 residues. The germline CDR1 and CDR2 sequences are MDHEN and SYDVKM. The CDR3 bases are TGTGCCGGCAGTCAACAGGGGCGAAATCAGCCCCAGCATTTT. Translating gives CAGSQQGRNQPQHF.